This T cell receptor beta chain originates from a study of vaccination and CD4 T cells after COVID-19. Study background: Median time from COVID diagnosis to post-COVID sampling was over 80 days (35 to 161).

In regard to this clonotype: What it binds is not known.

Germline V gives CDR1 SGHAT, CDR2 FQDESV (reference sequence). The length of the CDR3 is 12 residues. Trimming left V 5 bases short and J 7 bases short, with 9 bases between. Indicated treatment: 10-day PBMC culture with coronavirus spike peptide pools or control peptides (ViraFEST assay). The assay that was used to sequence DNA from cultured CD4+ T cells was the Oncomine TCR Beta short-read assay. TCRdb re-called the PCR reads with MiXCR, one entry per CDR3 protein. The top ten clones hold around 20% of a sample with about 16,000 distinct CDR3 sequences, 54% of them seen once. The gene calls are TRBV11-1 and TRBJ2-1, with D unresolved. The sequencing used CD4+ T cells from blood, cultured in vitro, collected before SARS-CoV-2 vaccination. The receptor comes from a human donor who had recovered from COVID-19. CDR3 bases: TGTGCCAGCAGCACGCGGATAAATGAGCAGTTCTTC. Translated, it gives CASSTRINEQFF. The full variable domain, its missing parts supplied by reference TRBV11-1 and TRBJ2-1, is EAEVAQSPRYKITEKSQAVAFWCDPISGHATLYWYRQILGQGPELLVQFQDESVVDDSQLPKDRFSAERLKGVDSTLKIQPAELGDSAMYLCASSTRINEQFFGPGTRLTVL.